Shown below are 22 T cell receptor beta chains from a single sample sequenced in a study of immune aging and cytomegalovirus after organ transplant. Time point reported: five sample-tagged time points from pre-transplant (day -1) to day 368 post-transplant, pooled. These receptors' antigens are unknown. Libraries came from microwell single-cell capture using BD Rhapsody targeted mRNA and AbSeq reagents. TCRdb re-analysed the single-cell sequencing reads in MiXCR, keeping a single row per CDR3 protein. In the table there are approximately 22,000 distinct CDR3 sequences, 35% to 40% of which are singletons. Sequences were derived from CMV peptide-activated CD4+ and CD8+ T cells sorted from blood, sampled at five time points, pooled. Documented subset: sorted CD8+CD137+ and CD4+CD154+ T cells after more than 9 h CMV IE-1 peptide stimulation. The receptors here all came from a female donor who had a heart transplant and CMV viremia.

This clonotype was seen many times. This chain joins TRBV12-3 or TRBV12-4 and TRBJ2-6, with D unresolved. V was trimmed by 1 base and J by 2 bases, leaving 9 bases between them. CDR3 length: 16 residues. CDR3 protein: CASSLGAAAGANVLTF. The CDR3 nucleotides read TGTGCCAGCAGTTTAGGGGCAGCTGCTGGGGCCAACGTCCTGACTTTC.

The J gene is TRBJ2-7, the V gene TRBV30; perhaps TRBD1 as D (5 bases). This CDR3 is built from 15 residues. Trimming shortened V by 5 bases and J by 3 bases, and 20 bases separated the two germline ends. Germline CDR1 and CDR2: GTSNPN and SVGIG (reference sequence). CDR3: CAWGVQGPSRYEQYF. CDR3 DNA sequence: TGTGCCTGGGGAGTCCAGGGCCCAAGCCGCTACGAGCAGTACTTC. Supplemented by reference TRBV30 and TRBJ2-7, the full variable domain reads SQTIHQWPATLVQPVGSPLSLECTVEGTSNPNLYWYRQAAGRGLQLLFYSVGIGQISSEVPQNLSASRPQDRQFILSSKKLLLSDSGFYLCAWGVQGPSRYEQYFGPGTRLTVT.

This clonotype was counted ten times or more. The conserved phenylalanine or tryptophan is not found at the CDR3 terminus, so this likely reflects a read error. Because the CDR3's place on the DNA is in doubt, the DNA is left out and the CDR3 is given as listed by TCRdb. The gene calls are TRBV10-3 and TRBJ1-5. The CDR3 is 14 residues long, counting both termini. CDR1 ENHRY and CDR2 SYGVKD come from the germline V gene. CDR3: CAISESSVNQPRHL.

This clonotype was recorded many times. The chain couples TRBV18 to TRBJ1-2, with TRBD1 as a possible D gene (5 bases). V lost 3 bases, J lost 3 bases, and 8 bases lay in between. The CDR3 covers 13 residues. In germline, CDR1 is KGHSH, CDR2 LQKENI. CDR3 protein: CASSPGLYYGYTF. The DNA of the CDR3 is TGTGCCAGCTCACCGGGACTGTACTATGGCTACACCTTC.

Sample share makes this clonotype medium-sized (0.01 to 0.1%). V gene TRBV11-2 combines with J gene TRBJ2-2; D is ambiguous. The CDR3 contains 13 residues. V was trimmed by 0 bases and J by 5 bases, leaving 4 bases between them. The germline V gene has CDR1 SGHAT and CDR2 FQNNGV. CDR3 loop: CASSLEVTGELFF. CDR3 DNA: TGTGCCAGCAGCTTAGAAGTAACCGGGGAGCTGTTTTTT.

The chain couples TRBV6-6 to TRBJ1-3; the D gene is possibly TRBD1 (5 bases). Trimming removed 2 bases at V and 2 bases at J, with 16 bases between. The CDR3 covers 17 residues. Looked up from germline, CDR1 is MNHNY and CDR2 is SVGAGI (reference sequence). CDR3 DNA sequence: TGTGCCAGCAGTTACGACTTTGAGGGGAGACCTGGAAACACCATATATTTT. Encoded protein: CASSYDFEGRPGNTIYF.

As concerns this clonotype: A junction end diverges from the germline sequence, so it may reflect a read error. This chain links TRBV5-1 with TRBJ1-1, with D possibly matching TRBD1 (5 bases). The CDR3 runs 13 residues. CDR1 is SGHRS and CDR2 is YFSETQ in the germline V gene. The CDR3 sequence is CASSVRGDTETFF. As DNA, the CDR3 is TGCGCCAGCAGCGTAAGGGGAGACACTGAAACTTTCTTT.

The chain combines TRBV6-5 with TRBJ1-4, with 7 bases lining up with TRBD1. The germline V gene encodes CDR1 MNHEY and CDR2 SVGAGI. Losses at the gene ends were 0 bases for V and 3 bases for J; bases not matched to a gene: 4. The CDR3 has 16 residues. In DNA form, the CDR3 reads TGTGCCAGCAGTTACTCGAAGGGGGCGTCTAATGAAAAACTGTTTTTT. Protein product: CASSYSKGASNEKLFF.

CDR3 residues: CASSLAASGPLNEQYF. The DNA for the CDR3 is TGTGCCAGCAGCTTAGCGGCTAGCGGGCCCCTGAACGAGCAGTACTTC. The chain employs TRBV7-9 and TRBJ2-7; 8 bases are shared with TRBD2. The CDR3 contains 16 residues. Looked up from germline, CDR1 is SEHNR and CDR2 is FQNEAQ (reference sequence). The trim removed 0 bases at V and 5 bases at J, leaving 9 bases unmatched.

This clonotype has just one count. This rearrangement joins TRBV29-1 to TRBJ1-1; 8 bases fit TRBD1. The CDR3 sequence is 13 residues long. The V gene end was trimmed by 4 bases and the J gene end by 3 bases; junction bases not matched to a gene: 4. Germline V gives CDR1 SQVTM, CDR2 ANQGSEA. This CDR3 reads CSVGTGKYTEAFF. The CDR3 coding sequence is TGCAGCGTTGGGACAGGGAAGTACACTGAAGCTTTCTTT.

This clonotype was seen a handful of times. A much larger clone lies one base from this, so it may be a read error. This CDR3 is missing its conserved last phenylalanine or tryptophan, likely due to a read error. The V gene is TRBV2, the J gene TRBJ2-5; the match to TRBD2 covers 11 bases. This CDR3 region has 16 residues. V lost 6 bases to trimming and J lost 4 bases; unmatched junction nucleotides: 10. Germline V gives CDR1 SNHLY, CDR2 FYNNEI. CDR3: CASRSGTSGPLETQYS. DNA of the CDR3: TGTGCCAGCAGGTCCGGGACTAGCGGACCCCTAGAGACCCAGTACTCC.

In regard to this clonotype: Because it lacks the conserved phenylalanine or tryptophan at the end, this CDR3 is likely a read error. This rearrangement joins TRBV6-6 to TRBJ2-3; 9 bases fit TRBD2. V trimming: 6 bases; J trimming: 1 base; junction bases outside the gene matches: 8. The CDR3 consists of 16 residues. CDR1 MNHNY and CDR2 SVGAGI come from the germline V gene (reference sequence). CDR3 sequence: CASRPWTSDRTDTQYY. The CDR3 nucleotides are TGTGCCAGCAGGCCCTGGACTAGCGATCGCACAGATACGCAGTATTAT.

This clonotype was seen ten or more times. The J gene is TRBJ1-1, the V gene TRBV7-2; TRBD1 might be the D (6 bases). The CDR3 has 16 amino acids. CDR1 is SGHTA and CDR2 is FQGNSA in the germline V gene. V was pared by 1 base and J by 1 base, with 13 bases between. The DNA of the CDR3 is TGTGCCAGCAGCTTAGTGCGGGGCAGGGGGAACACTGAAGCTTTCTTT. As protein: CASSLVRGRGNTEAFF. The whole variable domain, remainder taken from reference TRBV7-2 and TRBJ1-1, is GAGVSQSPSNKVTEKGKDVELRCDPISGHTALYWYRQSLGQGLEFLIYFQGNSAPDKSGLPSDRFSAERTGGSVSTLTIQRTQQEDSAVYLCASSLVRGRGNTEAFFGQGTRLTVV.

This clonotype was seen repeatedly, ten times or more. V usage is TRBV20-1 and J usage is TRBJ2-7, with D perhaps TRBD2 (6 bases). The CDR3 is made up of 13 amino acids. CDR1 is DFQATT and CDR2 is SNEGSKA in the germline V gene (reference sequence). The CDR3 sequence: CSVTDGSSYEQYF. The CDR3 bases are TGCAGCGTAACGGACGGGAGTTCCTACGAGCAGTACTTC.

This clonotype was seen a single time. The chain couples TRBV12-3 or TRBV12-4 to TRBJ1-1; D possibly corresponds to TRBD1 (5 bases). Trimming removed 5 bases from V and 4 bases from J, with 11 bases in between. The CDR3 covers 13 residues. CDR3 coding DNA: TGTGCCAGCAGTCGCTCGGGGCTCACTGAAGCTTTCTTT. Encoded protein: CASSRSGLTEAFF.

This clonotype is categorized as medium-sized (0.01 to 0.1%). This chain joins TRBV19 and TRBJ2-1; D is possibly TRBD1 (5 bases). The CDR3 extends over 15 amino acids. Germline-derived CDR1 and CDR2 are LNHDA and SQIVND (reference sequence). V lost 0 bases, J lost 1 base, and 7 bases lay in between. CDR3 sequence reads: CASSIEGASYNEQFF. In nucleotides, the CDR3 is TGTGCCAGTAGTATAGAAGGGGCTTCCTACAATGAGCAGTTCTTC. Full variable domain (rest looked up from reference TRBV19 and TRBJ2-1): DGGITQSPKYLFRKEGQNVTLSCEQNLNHDAMYWYRQDPGQGLRLIYYSQIVNDFQKGDIAEGYSVSREKKESFPLTVTSAQKNPTAFYLCASSIEGASYNEQFFGPGTRLTVL.

By sample share, this clonotype is medium-sized. The V gene is TRBV20-1, the J gene TRBJ2-2; 8 bases agree with TRBD1. Per germline, CDR1 DFQATT and CDR2 SNEGSKA (reference sequence). V shed 4 bases and J 1 base; nucleotides not matched to a gene: 2. The CDR3 is 14 residues long. The DNA for the CDR3 is TGCAGTGCTATACAGGGGGGGAACACCGGGGAGCTGTTTTTT. This gives the protein CSAIQGGNTGELFF.

The sample holds many counts of this clonotype. A much bigger clone sits one base away, suggesting this may be a read error. The chain links TRBV24-1 to TRBJ2-7; D call uncertain. The CDR3 extends over 15 amino acids. Trimming stripped 2 bases from V and 0 bases from J, with 10 bases between. Germline CDR1 and CDR2: KGHDR and SFDVKD. The CDR3 sequence is CATSDSTRGSYEQYF. CDR3 nucleotide sequence: TGTGCCACCAGTGATTCTACCAGAGGCTCCTACGAGCAGTACTTC.

This clonotype occurred a few times. One end of the junction fails to match germline, which may point to a read error. The J gene is TRBJ2-7, the V gene TRBV12-3 or TRBV12-4; 7 bases line up with TRBD2. There are 13 residues in the CDR3. The CDR3 loop is CASSIAGRYEQYF. Here the CDR3 DNA reads TGTGCCAGCAGTATAGCGGGCCGCTACGAGCAGTACTTC.

This clonotype was found a few times. V and J are TRBV24-1 and TRBJ2-1, with D perhaps being TRBD1 or TRBD2 (5 bases each). V lost 7 bases to trimming and J lost 9 bases, with 24 bases between them. This CDR3 region has 16 residues. Germline V lookup: CDR1 KGHDR, CDR2 SFDVKD. CDR3: CATRGRRAVRDGEQFF. CDR3 in DNA: TGTGCCACCAGGGGAAGACGGGCAGTTAGGGACGGTGAGCAGTTCTTC.

This clonotype was counted once. A read error may produce the germline difference seen at one junction end. The CDR3: CASSPTRFSRMGSSYERYF. The CDR3 bases are TGTGCCAGCTCACCAACTCGATTTAGCAGGATGGGGAGCTCCTACGAGCGGTACTTC. The chain employs TRBV18 and TRBJ2-7; weak D call: TRBD2 (5 bases). Germline lookup yields CDR1 KGHSH and CDR2 LQKENI. The CDR3 spans 19 residues.

This clonotype was observed at least ten times. V is TRBV7-6 and J is TRBJ2-1; D possibly uses TRBD1 or TRBD2 (5 bases each). The V and J ends lost 1 base and 7 bases respectively, with 11 bases between them. From germline, CDR1 is SGHVS and CDR2 FNYEAQ. The CDR3 length is 14 residues. The CDR3 coding sequence is TGTGCCAGCAGCTTAGGGGTCGAGGGGAATGAGCAGTTCTTC. As protein: CASSLGVEGNEQFF.